Listed here are 8 T cell receptor beta chains from one sample, sequenced in a study of T cells in Graves' hyperthyroidism and ophthalmopathy. TCR beta CDR3 sequences were amplified from RNA transcripts. HTBI primers were used for first-round RT-PCR of the TCR CDR3. TCRdb used MiXCR to reprocess the multiplex PCR reads, holding one entry per CDR3 protein. The repertoire has fewer than 500,000 distinct CDR3 sequences, roughly 14% of them found once; the top ten carry 13%. The material sequenced was blood. Source of these receptors: a man younger than 35 with Graves' ophthalmopathy.

This clonotype was found many times. The chain is built from TRBV20-1 and TRBJ2-5, with D perhaps matching TRBD1 (8 bases). The CDR3 has 13 residues. V was pared by 7 bases and J by 4 bases, with 16 bases between. CDR1 DFQATT and CDR2 SNEGSKA come from the germline V gene (reference sequence). The CDR3 spells CSGLQGGRETQYF. CDR3 coding DNA: TGCAGTGGTTTACAGGGGGGGCGAGAGACCCAGTACTTC.

This clonotype was seen at least ten times. The rearrangement uses TRBV7-8 and TRBJ1-3; D is ambiguous. The germline V gene encodes CDR1 SGHVS and CDR2 FQNEAQ. The CDR3 consists of 14 residues. Trimming pared 0 bases from V and 3 bases from J, leaving 6 bases between. The CDR3 region is CASSLAGLGNTIYF. CDR3 sequence (DNA): TGTGCCAGCAGCTTAGCTGGTCTTGGAAACACCATATATTTT.

Only a few counts were recorded for this clonotype. The chain combines TRBV12-3 or TRBV12-4 with TRBJ1-3, with D perhaps TRBD1 (5 bases). Trimming pared 6 bases from V and 5 bases from J, leaving 17 bases between. CDR3 length: 15 amino acids. CDR3 region: CASRYSRETRNTIYF. The DNA for the CDR3 is TGTGCCAGCAGATATTCCAGGGAAACAAGAAACACCATATATTTT.

This clonotype showed up just a few times. This may be a read error: a much more frequent sequence differs by one nucleotide. CDR3 DNA sequence: TGTGCCAGCAGCCCACTAGCGGGGCTCACAGATACGCGGTATTTT. Translating it yields CASSPLAGLTDTRYF. This chain uses TRBV7-2 with TRBJ2-3, with 10 positions matching TRBD2. Germline lookup yields CDR1 SGHTA and CDR2 FQGNSA. The length of the CDR3 is 15 residues.

This chain connects TRBV14 to TRBJ1-3, with D unresolved. Between the trimmed V and J ends, which lost 3 bases and 0 bases, there was a span of 15 bases. CDR3 size: 17 residues. Per germline, CDR1 SGHDN and CDR2 FVKESK. The CDR3 nucleotides read TGTGCCAGCAGCCACGTTCGACCGCCGAGCTCTGGAAACACCATATATTTT. Translated: CASSHVRPPSSGNTIYF.

A note on this clonotype: With a much larger clone just one base away, this may be a read error. CDR3 loop: CSVESSGRHTDTQCF. In DNA, the CDR3 is TGCAGCGTTGAGTCTAGCGGTCGCCACACAGATACGCAGTGTTTT. The genes are TRBV29-1 and TRBJ2-3; 7 bases align to TRBD2. Germline lookup yields CDR1 SQVTM and CDR2 ANQGSEA. This CDR3 comprises 15 residues.

In its sample, this clonotype was seen many times. The chain joins TRBV3-1 to TRBJ2-1, with 11 bases that match TRBD2. Germline CDR1 is LGHDT and CDR2 is YNNKEL (reference sequence). V trimming: 5 bases; J trimming: 9 bases; junction bases outside the gene matches: 6. The CDR3 sequence is 14 residues long. CDR3 residues: CASSLIAGGSEQFF. The CDR3 DNA reads TGTGCCAGCAGCTTAATAGCGGGAGGGAGTGAGCAGTTCTTC.

The chain joins TRBV5-1 to TRBJ1-6; D not certain. The germline V and J ends were trimmed by 2 bases and 6 bases, with 18 bases remaining between them. The CDR3 length is 17 residues. Germline V lookup: CDR1 SGHRS, CDR2 YFSETQ. The CDR3 coding sequence is TGCGCCAGCAGCTTAGTTGCGATGGGCCTCTCTAATTCACCCCTCCACTTT. Translation: CASSLVAMGLSNSPLHF.